The following is a TCR beta chain sequence with its context. Its antigen target is currently unknown. Base qualities are not provided; no much larger clone lies one nucleotide away. The sample has other DNA sequences that encode this CDR3 too. This sample is part of a study of blood T cell repertoires in COVID-19 (dated by TCRdb to the early 2020s). A note on the overall study: Samples from collaborators originated in the United States, Italy and Spain and spanned both the acute and convalescent phases of COVID-19. The prospective study material was composed of cDNA or gDNA derived from T cells, B-cell-depleted T cells, or PBMCs. Deeply sampled blood TCRbeta repertoires from subjects exposed to, actively infected with, or recovered from COVID-19 were included in the dataset. The repertoires were released in a freely available public database meant as a resource for research on the immune response to SARS-CoV-2. Samples were obtained from the ongoing ImmuneRACE study (first 160 participants) and from 1,254 subjects provided by 6 global collaborators. A de-identified subject ID, COVID-19 status, age in years and sex were almost always included in the sample metadata. Where available, HLA class I and class II types were obtained from metadata supplied by the sample provider rather than from assay-based typing. The investigation overall reported the following: The amount of clinical and demographic metadata varied by source and participant and was provided uncurated.

In the prospective study, participants were roughly 18 to 100 years old, resided in about two dozen geographic areas of the United States, and were enrolled through a virtual design. Cohort assignment in the prospective study relied on participant-reported clinical history from a screening survey and a study questionnaire. Exposed participants had been in contact with someone with a PCR-confirmed or clinician-diagnosed COVID-19 case within 2 weeks of study entry. Mobile phlebotomists in the prospective study collected whole blood, serum and a nasopharyngeal or oropharyngeal swab from every participant. Participants in the prospective study had the option to provide additional blood draws and questionnaires over an approximately 2-month period. Before DNA extraction, prospective study blood samples were shipped either frozen or at room temperature. CDR1 is given as KGHSH and CDR2 as LQKENI, both from the germline V gene. The V end loses 3 bases and the J end loses 0 bases, and a stretch of 3 bases separates them. Counted from cysteine to phenylalanine, this CDR3 has 14 amino acids. Of all the DNA, just the CDR3 is kept, 42 bases in frame from base 1.

TCRbeta CDR3 regions were amplified from genomic DNA using the immunoSEQ Assay, a bias-controlled multiplex PCR. The study's processing was this. Nucleated cell counts per sample were estimated from amplification of reference gene primers within the assay. To quantify the absolute abundance of each unique TCRbeta CDR3 rearrangement, sequence reads were collapsed and filtered. For each sample, productive Simpson clonality was calculated by taking the square root of Simpson's diversity index across productive rearrangements. TCRdb re-hosts the immuneACCESS table, in-frame sequences only. Its copies lack some clones; in the studies checked, an unresolved V gene accounts for under half of them, and the cause for the rest is not known. The DNA was the basis for D and trimming; V, J and clone size are from that table. A total of a few hundred thousand clones appear in this sample, 90% to 95% of them only once. The ten largest clones capture 0.86% of the sample.

The receptor was derived from a middle-aged woman who had been exposed to COVID-19. Sequencing used PBMCs or T cells enriched from blood (not recorded which). The rearranged segments are TRBV18 and TRBJ1-6; the D gene assignment is ambiguous. The DNA is as follows: TGTGCCAGCTCACCCAGCTCCTATAATTCACCCCTCCACTTT. This codes for CASSPSSYNSPLHF.